The 8 T cell receptor beta chains below all came from one sample that was sequenced in a study of T cell responses to AZD1222 COVID-19 vaccine. Some clones are missing from TCRdb's copy, which holds only in-frame ones; the method was immunoSEQ multiplex PCR. The sample comprises under 45,000 clones, approximately 88% of which are singletons, and roughly 29% rests with the top ten. Sequenced material: peripheral blood, taken 28 days after the second dose of the MenACWY control vaccine. These receptors came from an adult who received the MenACWY meningococcal vaccine as a control.

This clone was picked up a small number of times. The V call is TRBV29-1, the J call TRBJ2-2; D may be TRBD1 (6 bases). This CDR3 is 15 amino acids long. The germline V and J ends were trimmed by 6 bases and 1 base, with 15 bases remaining between them. Germline V gene lookup returns CDR1 SQVTM and CDR2 ANQGSEA. CDR3: CSVAPGTRNTGELFF. The CDR3 nucleotides are TGCAGCGTCGCCCCCGGGACAAGGAACACCGGGGAGCTGTTTTTT.

This clone was observed a handful of times. The chain links TRBV6-4 to TRBJ2-5; D is undetermined. The CDR3 has 11 amino acids. Germline V gene data show CDR1 as MRHNA and CDR2 as SNTAGT. Trimming cost V 7 bases and J 9 bases, with 12 bases left between them. The CDR3: CASNRPLAQYF. As DNA, the CDR3 is TGTGCCAGCAACCGTCCCTTGGCCCAGTACTTC.

This chain joins TRBV7-3 and TRBJ2-1, with D possibly TRBD2 on 6 matching bases. V was trimmed by 2 bases and J by 9 bases, leaving 17 bases between them. Germline assignment: CDR1 SGHTA and CDR2 FQGTGA. The CDR3 has 15 residues. The CDR3 loop reads CASSLLGGMDGEQFF. For the CDR3, the DNA is TGTGCCAGCAGCTTATTGGGCGGGATGGACGGTGAGCAGTTCTTC.

The V and J genes are TRBV7-2 and TRBJ2-7; tentative D call: TRBD2 (5 bases). CDR1 SGHTA and CDR2 FQGNSA come from the germline V gene. Trimming shortened V by 5 bases and J by 4 bases, and 12 bases separated the two germline ends. The CDR3 length is 13 residues. The CDR3 region is CASSPGLFYEQYF. As DNA, the CDR3 is TGTGCCAGCAGCCCTGGACTCTTTTACGAGCAGTACTTC.

The V gene is TRBV5-1, the J gene TRBJ2-2; no clear D. Germline V gene data show CDR1 as SGHRS and CDR2 as YFSETQ. This CDR3 is 14 amino acids long. V dropped 2 bases and J dropped 6 bases, with 11 bases sitting between them. CDR3 in DNA: TGCGCCAGCAGCTTTAGCCAGGCATCCGGGGAGCTGTTTTTT. It yields the protein CASSFSQASGELFF. Looking up the rest from reference TRBV5-1 and TRBJ2-2 gives the full variable domain: KAGVTQTPRYLIKTRGQQVTLSCSPISGHRSVSWYQQTPGQGLQFLFEYFSETQRNKGNFPGRFSGRQFSNSRSEMNVSTLELGDSALYLCASSFSQASGELFFGEGSRLTVL.

The chain recombines TRBV28 with TRBJ2-1, with 8 bases that match TRBD1. This CDR3 contains 14 residues. Trimming at V came to 7 bases and at J to 3 bases, leaving 5 bases not matched to a gene. Per the germline V gene, CDR1 is MDHEN and CDR2 is SYDVKM. CDR3 in amino acids: CASTRQGSYNEQFF. CDR3 sequence (DNA): TGTGCCAGCACACGACAGGGGAGCTACAATGAGCAGTTCTTC.

The chain employs TRBV2 and TRBJ2-7; D call uncertain. This CDR3 contains 14 residues. V lost 2 bases to trimming and J lost 0 bases, with 8 bases between them. Germline-derived CDR1 and CDR2 are SNHLY and FYNNEI. Written as DNA, the CDR3 is TGTGCCAGCAGTGAACCCGGGTACTCCTACGAGCAGTACTTC. Its translation: CASSEPGYSYEQYF.

The gene calls are TRBV18 and TRBJ2-5; D tentatively fits TRBD1 or TRBD2 (7 bases each). This CDR3 has 16 amino acids. Trimming shortened V by 3 bases and J by 4 bases, and 18 bases separated the two germline ends. Germline V gene sequence: CDR1 KGHSH, CDR2 LQKENI. This CDR3 is CASSPVPQGGRETQYF. The CDR3 coding sequence is TGTGCCAGCTCACCGGTTCCCCAGGGGGGGCGAGAGACCCAGTACTTC. The whole variable domain, filled in from reference TRBV18 and TRBJ2-5, reads NAGVMQNPRHLVRRRGQEARLRCSPMKGHSHVYWYRQLPEEGLKFMVYLQKENIIDESGMPKERFSAEFPKEGPSILRIQQVVRGDSAAYFCASSPVPQGGRETQYFGPGTRLLVL.